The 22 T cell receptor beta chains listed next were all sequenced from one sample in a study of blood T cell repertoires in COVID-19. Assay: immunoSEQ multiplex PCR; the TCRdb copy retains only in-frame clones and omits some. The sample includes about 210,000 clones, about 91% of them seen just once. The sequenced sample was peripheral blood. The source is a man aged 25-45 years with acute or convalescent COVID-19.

CDR3 in amino acids: CAWSALQGAKLFF. CDR3 bases: TGTGCCTGGAGTGCACTACAGGGTGCAAAACTGTTTTTT. The V and J genes are TRBV30 and TRBJ1-4, with a weak D call TRBD1 (6 bases). Germline values: CDR1 GTSNPN, CDR2 SVGIG (reference sequence). V was clipped by 1 base and J by 10 bases, with 13 bases between them. This CDR3 region has 13 residues.

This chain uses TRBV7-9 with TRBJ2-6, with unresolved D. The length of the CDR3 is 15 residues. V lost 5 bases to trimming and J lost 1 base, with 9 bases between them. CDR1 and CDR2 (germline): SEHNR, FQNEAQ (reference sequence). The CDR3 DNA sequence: TGTGCCAGCAGCAACTCGGAGTCTGGGGCCAACGTCCTGACTTTC. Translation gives CASSNSESGANVLTF.

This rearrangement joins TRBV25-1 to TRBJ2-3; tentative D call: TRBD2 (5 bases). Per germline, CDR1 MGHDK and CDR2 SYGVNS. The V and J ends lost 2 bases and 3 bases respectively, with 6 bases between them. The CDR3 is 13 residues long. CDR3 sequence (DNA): TGTGCCAGCAGTGAAGGGAGAACAGATACGCAGTATTTT. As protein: CASSEGRTDTQYF.

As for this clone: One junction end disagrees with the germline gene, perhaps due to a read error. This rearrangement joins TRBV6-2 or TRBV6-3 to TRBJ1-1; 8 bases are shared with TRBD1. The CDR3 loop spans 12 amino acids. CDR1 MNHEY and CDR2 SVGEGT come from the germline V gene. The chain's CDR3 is CASSDSRGRAFF. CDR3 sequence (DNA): TGTGCCAGCAGTGACTCCAGGGGGCGGGCTTTCTTT.

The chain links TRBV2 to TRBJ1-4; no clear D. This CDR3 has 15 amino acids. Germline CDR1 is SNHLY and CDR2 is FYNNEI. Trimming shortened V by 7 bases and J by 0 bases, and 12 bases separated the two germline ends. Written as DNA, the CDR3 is TGTGCCAGCATAGAGGGCCGTTCAACTAATGAAAAACTGTTTTTT. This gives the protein CASIEGRSTNEKLFF.

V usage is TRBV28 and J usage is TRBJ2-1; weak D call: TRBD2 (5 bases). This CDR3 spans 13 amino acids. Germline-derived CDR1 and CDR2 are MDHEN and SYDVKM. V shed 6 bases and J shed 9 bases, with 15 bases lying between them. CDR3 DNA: TGTGCCAGCAGAATTGGGTTGGCGGGTGAGCAGTTCTTC. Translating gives CASRIGLAGEQFF. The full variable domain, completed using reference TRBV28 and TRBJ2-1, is DVKVTQSSRYLVKRTGEKVFLECVQDMDHENMFWYRQDPGLGLRLIYFSYDVKMKEKGDIPEGYSVSREKKERFSLILESASTNQTSMYLCASRIGLAGEQFFGPGTRLTVL.

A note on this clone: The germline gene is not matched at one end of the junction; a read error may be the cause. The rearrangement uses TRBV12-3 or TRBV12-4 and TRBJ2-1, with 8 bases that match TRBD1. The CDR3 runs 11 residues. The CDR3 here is CASSLGQAPIF. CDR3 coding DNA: TGTGCCAGCAGTCTGGGACAGGCGCCCATCTTC.

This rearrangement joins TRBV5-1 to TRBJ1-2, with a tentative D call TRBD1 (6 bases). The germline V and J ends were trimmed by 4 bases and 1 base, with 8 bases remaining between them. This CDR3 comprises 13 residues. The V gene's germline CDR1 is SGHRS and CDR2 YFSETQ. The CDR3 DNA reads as TGCGCCAGCAGCGCCAGGGGTAACTATGGCTACACCTTC. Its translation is CASSARGNYGYTF.

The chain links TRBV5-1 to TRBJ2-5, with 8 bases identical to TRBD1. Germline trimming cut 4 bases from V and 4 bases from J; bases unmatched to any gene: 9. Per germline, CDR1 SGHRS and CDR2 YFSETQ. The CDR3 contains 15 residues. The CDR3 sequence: CASSIFGQGRETQYF. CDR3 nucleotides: TGCGCCAGCAGCATATTCGGACAGGGAAGAGAGACCCAGTACTTC.

CDR3 region: CATQGLAGGYNEQFF. The CDR3 DNA reads TGTGCCACCCAGGGACTAGCGGGAGGGTACAATGAGCAGTTCTTC. The chain has TRBV10-3 and TRBJ2-1; TRBD2 matches 16 bases. CDR1 and CDR2 (germline): ENHRY, SYGVKD. The CDR3 is 15 amino acids. With 10 bases clipped from V and 4 bases from J, the junction kept 4 bases outside the gene matches.

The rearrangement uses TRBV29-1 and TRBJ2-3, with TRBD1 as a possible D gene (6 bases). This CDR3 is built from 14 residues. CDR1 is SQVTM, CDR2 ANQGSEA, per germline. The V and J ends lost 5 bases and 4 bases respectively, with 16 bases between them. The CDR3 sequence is CSVLTGSPPDTQYF. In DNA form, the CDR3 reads TGCAGCGTTCTGACAGGATCCCCACCAGATACGCAGTATTTT.

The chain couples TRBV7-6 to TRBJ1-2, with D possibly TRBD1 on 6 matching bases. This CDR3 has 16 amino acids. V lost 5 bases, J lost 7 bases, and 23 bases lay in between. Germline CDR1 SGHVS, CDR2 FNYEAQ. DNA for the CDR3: TGTGCCAGCAGCCCGAGGGGCCTAACAGGGTTCGGTGGCTACACCTTC. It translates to CASSPRGLTGFGGYTF.

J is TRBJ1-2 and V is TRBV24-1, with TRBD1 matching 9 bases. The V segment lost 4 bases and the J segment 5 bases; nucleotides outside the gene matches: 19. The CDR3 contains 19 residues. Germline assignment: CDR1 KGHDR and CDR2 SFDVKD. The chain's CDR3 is CATSDHRPGQGSSWYGYTF. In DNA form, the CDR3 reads TGTGCCACCAGTGACCACCGACCGGGACAGGGTAGTTCTTGGTATGGCTACACCTTC.

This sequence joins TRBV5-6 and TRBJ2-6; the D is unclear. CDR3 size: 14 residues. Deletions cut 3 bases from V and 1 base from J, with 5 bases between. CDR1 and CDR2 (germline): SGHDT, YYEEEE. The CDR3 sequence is CASSSYSGANVLTF. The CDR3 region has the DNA TGTGCCAGCAGCTCCTATTCTGGGGCCAACGTCCTGACTTTC. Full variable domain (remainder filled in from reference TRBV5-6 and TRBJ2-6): DAGVTQSPTHLIKTRGQQVTLRCSPKSGHDTVSWYQQALGQGPQFIFQYYEEEERQRGNFPDRFSGHQFPNYSSELNVNALLLGDSALYLCASSSYSGANVLTFGAGSRLTVL.

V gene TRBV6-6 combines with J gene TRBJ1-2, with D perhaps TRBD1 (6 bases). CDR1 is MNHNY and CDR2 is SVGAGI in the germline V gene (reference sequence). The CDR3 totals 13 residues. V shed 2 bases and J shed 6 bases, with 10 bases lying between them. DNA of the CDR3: TGTGCCAGCAGTTACGGCAGGGGAGATGGCTACACCTTC. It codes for CASSYGRGDGYTF.

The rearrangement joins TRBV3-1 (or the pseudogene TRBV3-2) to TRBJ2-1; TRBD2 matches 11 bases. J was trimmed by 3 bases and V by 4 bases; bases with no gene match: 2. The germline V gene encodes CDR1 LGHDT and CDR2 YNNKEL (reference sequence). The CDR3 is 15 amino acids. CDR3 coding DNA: TGTGCCAGCAGCCCGACTAGCGGGAACTACAATGAGCAGTTCTTC. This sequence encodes CASSPTSGNYNEQFF.

The CDR3 coding sequence is TGTGCCAGCAGCCCTGTCCGATGGCGGGAAGCTTTCTTT. Translating gives CASSPVRWREAFF. V is TRBV3-1 (or the pseudogene TRBV3-2) and J is TRBJ1-1, with D uncertain. Germline V gene lookup returns CDR1 LGHDT and CDR2 YNNKEL (reference sequence). This CDR3 spans 13 amino acids. V was trimmed by 4 bases and J by 8 bases, leaving 14 bases between them.

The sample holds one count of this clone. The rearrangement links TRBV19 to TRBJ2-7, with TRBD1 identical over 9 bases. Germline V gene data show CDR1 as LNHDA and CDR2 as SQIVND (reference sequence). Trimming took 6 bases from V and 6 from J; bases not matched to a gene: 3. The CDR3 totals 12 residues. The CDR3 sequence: CASRGDRAEQYF. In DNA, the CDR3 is TGTGCCAGTAGGGGGGACAGGGCCGAGCAGTACTTC.

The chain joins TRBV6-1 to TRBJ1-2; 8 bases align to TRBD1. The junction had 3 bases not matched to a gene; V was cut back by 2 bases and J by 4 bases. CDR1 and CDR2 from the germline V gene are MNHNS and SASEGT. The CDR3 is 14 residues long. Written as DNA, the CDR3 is TGTGCCAGCAGTGAAACACAGGGGGGCTATGGCTACACCTTC. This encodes CASSETQGGYGYTF.

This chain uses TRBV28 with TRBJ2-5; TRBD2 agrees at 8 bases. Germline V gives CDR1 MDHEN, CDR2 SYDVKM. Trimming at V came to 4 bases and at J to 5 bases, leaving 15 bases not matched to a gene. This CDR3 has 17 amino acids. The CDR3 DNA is TGTGCCAGCAGTTCCTTCCGACGGGGGGGTTCTGCGGAGACCCAGTACTTC. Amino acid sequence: CASSSFRRGGSAETQYF.

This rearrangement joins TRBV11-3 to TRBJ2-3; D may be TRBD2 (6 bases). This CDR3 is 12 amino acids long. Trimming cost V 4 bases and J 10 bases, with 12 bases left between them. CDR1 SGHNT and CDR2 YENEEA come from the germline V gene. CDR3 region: CASSSLREAQYF. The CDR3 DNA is TGTGCCAGCAGCTCACTGAGGGAGGCGCAGTATTTT.

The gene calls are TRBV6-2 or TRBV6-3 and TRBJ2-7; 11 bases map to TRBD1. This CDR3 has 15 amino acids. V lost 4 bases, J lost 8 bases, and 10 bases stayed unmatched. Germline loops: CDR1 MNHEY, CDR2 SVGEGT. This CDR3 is CASSSIGTGGNKQYF. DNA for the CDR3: TGTGCCAGCAGTTCCATCGGGACAGGGGGAAACAAGCAGTACTTC.